The 31 T cell receptor beta chains in this list originate from one sample, sequenced in a study of OX40 agonist ivuxolimab in advanced cancers. The table came from immunoSEQ multiplex PCR; TCRdb's copy has only in-frame clones and leaves some out. The sample holds about 43,000 clones; roughly 88% are singletons and the top ten take 20% to 30%. The input for sequencing was CD4+ or CD8+ T cells sorted from blood, taken in a trial of the OX40 agonist ivuxolimab. These receptor sequences come from an adult with an advanced solid tumor such as melanoma, head and neck, liver or kidney cancer.

This clone showed up just a few times. This sequence joins TRBV7-9 and TRBJ2-7; tentative D call: TRBD1 (5 bases). The germline V and J ends were trimmed by 5 bases and 5 bases, with 13 bases remaining between them. The CDR3 contains 13 residues. The germline V gene has CDR1 SEHNR and CDR2 FQNEAQ (reference sequence). CDR3 nucleotides: TGTGCCAGCAGCCAATTAGGGGCCCACGAGCAGTACTTC. Protein product: CASSQLGAHEQYF.

The rearrangement uses TRBV9 and TRBJ2-3; 12 nucleotides match TRBD2. Germline V lookup: CDR1 SGDLS, CDR2 YYNGEE. The CDR3 is made up of 15 amino acids. Trimming at V came to 6 bases and at J to 4 bases, leaving 6 bases not matched to a gene. CDR3 coding DNA: TGTGCCAGCAAAGTCGGACTAGCGGGGTCAGATACGCAGTATTTT. This codes for CASKVGLAGSDTQYF.

This clone has just one count. The chain uses TRBV30 and TRBJ1-2; D gene unclear. This CDR3 is 10 amino acids long. Trimming pared 5 bases from V and 8 bases from J, leaving 9 bases between. Germline assignment: CDR1 GTSNPN and CDR2 SVGIG (reference sequence). The CDR3: CAWRSRGYTF. CDR3 bases: TGTGCCTGGCGGTCTAGGGGCTACACCTTC.

The rearrangement links TRBV27 to TRBJ2-1, with 7 bases aligning to TRBD2. Trimming cost V 7 bases and J 6 bases; bases outside gene matches: 6. CDR1 is MNHEY and CDR2 is SMNVEV in the germline V gene (reference sequence). The CDR3 runs 13 residues. CDR3 sequence reads: CASKPGGGNEQFF. CDR3 in DNA: TGTGCCAGCAAACCGGGGGGAGGCAATGAGCAGTTCTTC.

The chain has TRBV6-4 and TRBJ2-1, with 11 bases identical to TRBD2. The V and J ends lost 11 bases and 0 bases, in that order; junction bases with no gene match: 15. From germline, CDR1 is MRHNA and CDR2 SNTAGT. CDR3 size: 18 residues. The CDR3 coding sequence is TGTGCCTCCGAGGGGCTAGCGGGAGGAGATAGCTCCTACAATGAGCAGTTCTTC. It codes for CASEGLAGGDSSYNEQFF.

Points on this clone: An end of the junction differs from the germline gene, which may be a read error. The V call is TRBV7-7, the J call TRBJ2-2, with 9 bases identical to TRBD2. The CDR3 covers 16 residues. The germline gives CDR1 SSHAT, CDR2 FNYEAQ (reference sequence). This CDR3 reads CASSLGLAANTGELFF. The CDR3 DNA is TGTGCTAGCAGCCTGGGACTAGCAGCGAACACCGGGGAGCTGTTTTTT.

The chain combines TRBV13 with TRBJ2-3; D call uncertain. The germline V gene has CDR1 PRHDT and CDR2 FYEKMQ (reference sequence). This CDR3 spans 14 amino acids. Trimming took off 6 bases at V and 4 bases at J, with 14 bases between the two ends. This chain's CDR3 is CASRRLPTPDTQYF. In DNA, the CDR3 is TGTGCCAGCAGGCGACTCCCAACCCCAGATACGCAGTATTTT. The whole variable domain, remainder taken from reference TRBV13 and TRBJ2-3, is AAGVIQSPRHLIKEKRETATLKCYPIPRHDTVYWYQQGPGQDPQFLISFYEKMQSDKGSIPDRFSAQQFSDYHSELNMSSLELGDSALYFCASRRLPTPDTQYFGPGTRLTVL.

This clone was found once. The J gene is TRBJ2-7, the V gene TRBV27; D is possibly TRBD2 (6 bases). V was cut by 2 bases and J by 1 base, with 9 bases left in between. CDR1 is MNHEY and CDR2 is SMNVEV in the germline V gene (reference sequence). The CDR3 consists of 14 residues. The CDR3: CASSLGGLSYEQYF. DNA for the CDR3: TGTGCCAGCAGTTTAGGGGGGTTGTCCTACGAGCAGTACTTC.

V is TRBV5-1 and J is TRBJ1-1, with 11 positions matching TRBD1. The V and J ends lost 4 bases and 2 bases, in that order; junction bases with no gene match: 7. CDR3 length: 16 amino acids. The germline V gene encodes CDR1 SGHRS and CDR2 YFSETQ. DNA of the CDR3: TGCGCCAGCAGCCAAGGACAGGGGGCCGGTAACACTGAAGCTTTCTTT. Translated, it gives CASSQGQGAGNTEAFF.

The rearrangement uses TRBV28 and TRBJ2-3; D call uncertain. Germline loops: CDR1 MDHEN, CDR2 SYDVKM. The CDR3 covers 15 residues. Deletions cut 6 bases from V and 2 bases from J, with 15 bases between. The CDR3 DNA sequence: TGTGCCAGCAGCCCTGGCGGCGGTGCCACAGATACGCAGTATTTT. Amino acid sequence: CASSPGGGATDTQYF.

The chain carries TRBV6-1 and TRBJ1-5; 8 bases agree with TRBD1. This CDR3 contains 14 residues. V shed 5 bases and J 3 bases; nucleotides not matched to a gene: 3. Germline CDR1 is MNHNS and CDR2 is SASEGT. The CDR3 region has the DNA TGTGCCAGCAGTTCGACAGGGGTCAATCAGCCCCAGCATTTT. As protein: CASSSTGVNQPQHF.

The chain recombines TRBV7-2 with TRBJ2-7; D may match TRBD1 or TRBD2 (5 bases each). Germline lookup yields CDR1 SGHTA and CDR2 FQGNSA. This CDR3 is built from 13 residues. V gave up 4 bases and J gave up 5 bases, with 12 bases separating them. The CDR3 DNA reads as TGTGCCAGCAGCTGGGGGTCCCTGAACGAGCAGTACTTC. It specifies CASSWGSLNEQYF.

This chain uses TRBV7-9 with TRBJ2-2; no clear D gene. This CDR3 is built from 13 residues. The germline V gene has CDR1 SEHNR and CDR2 FQNEAQ (reference sequence). V gave up 2 bases and J gave up 5 bases, with 6 bases separating them. The CDR3 DNA sequence: TGTGCCAGCAGCTTAAATGGTACCGGGGAGCTGTTTTTT. Translating gives CASSLNGTGELFF.

The chain links TRBV11-2 to TRBJ2-1; the match to TRBD1 covers 8 bases. V lost 0 bases and J lost 10; bases outside the gene matches: 2. Germline V lookup: CDR1 SGHAT, CDR2 FQNNGV. This CDR3 spans 13 amino acids. The CDR3: CASSLDQGAEQFF. For the CDR3, the DNA is TGTGCCAGCAGCTTAGATCAGGGGGCCGAGCAGTTCTTC.

Concerning this clone itself: The junction departs from germline at one end; a sequencing error may be responsible. The chain links TRBV6-1 to TRBJ1-1, with TRBD1 matching over 8 bases. This CDR3 is 14 amino acids long. From germline, CDR1 is MNHNS and CDR2 SASEGT. The CDR3 sequence: CASSDWTGNTEASF. The CDR3 DNA reads as TGTGCCAGCAGTGACTGGACAGGGAATACTGAAGCTTCCTTT.

A single count supports this clone. This chain's CDR3 is CASSQYGTQYF. In DNA form, the CDR3 reads TGTGCCAGCAGCCAGTATGGTACGCAGTATTTT. This chain uses TRBV27 with TRBJ2-3; D is ambiguous. The CDR3 spans 11 residues. The V gene's germline CDR1 is MNHEY and CDR2 SMNVEV (reference sequence). With 6 bases removed from V and 8 bases from J, the gap between germline ends came to 9 bases.

The rearrangement uses TRBV7-9 and TRBJ2-2; D may match TRBD1 or TRBD2 (5 bases each). The germline V gene encodes CDR1 SEHNR and CDR2 FQNEAQ (reference sequence). CDR3 length equals 16 residues. Between the trimmed V and J ends, which lost 5 bases and 6 bases, there was a span of 19 bases. The CDR3, as DNA: TGTGCCAGCAGCCCACCCGGTGGGGGAGCGGCCGGGGAGCTGTTTTTT. Protein: CASSPPGGGAAGELFF.

The J gene is TRBJ2-1, the V gene TRBV10-3; D might be TRBD1 (6 bases). With 10 bases removed from V and 10 bases from J, the gap between germline ends came to 20 bases. This CDR3 comprises 13 residues. Germline V CDR1 and CDR2: ENHRY, SYGVKD. The CDR3 here is CASRQENWQEQFF. CDR3 coding DNA: TGTGCCAGCCGACAGGAGAATTGGCAGGAGCAGTTCTTC.

The chain uses TRBV30 and TRBJ1-5, with a tentative D call TRBD1 (6 bases). This CDR3 spans 15 amino acids. Germline loops: CDR1 GTSNPN, CDR2 SVGIG (reference sequence). Trimming shortened V by 2 bases and J by 7 bases, and 18 bases separated the two germline ends. The CDR3 bases are TGTGCCTGGAGTACACCCATGGCAGGGGAACAGCCCCAGCATTTT. Its translation: CAWSTPMAGEQPQHF.

This clone was observed once. This chain links TRBV11-1 with TRBJ2-3, with unresolved D. V shed 1 base and J shed 0 bases, with 8 bases lying between them. This CDR3 comprises 15 residues. Per germline, CDR1 SGHAT and CDR2 FQDESV (reference sequence). CDR3 sequence reads: CASSLGAVSTDTQYF. The DNA of the CDR3 is TGTGCCAGCAGCTTAGGGGCGGTAAGCACAGATACGCAGTATTTT.

The J gene is TRBJ1-5, the V gene TRBV28; TRBD1 matches 7 bases. Germline V gene lookup returns CDR1 MDHEN and CDR2 SYDVKM. J was trimmed by 6 bases and V by 5 bases; bases with no gene match: 7. The CDR3 is made up of 14 amino acids. In DNA, the CDR3 is TGTGCCAGCAGTAAAAGACAGGGAGGTCAGCCCCAGCATTTT. Amino acids: CASSKRQGGQPQHF.

This chain uses TRBV6-5 with TRBJ2-1; 8 bases match TRBD2. With 5 bases clipped from V and 6 bases from J, the junction kept 3 bases outside the gene matches. The germline V gene encodes CDR1 MNHEY and CDR2 SVGAGI. The CDR3 sequence is 13 residues long. CDR3 in DNA: TGTGCCAGCAGTCCGGGGGGGGGCAATGAGCAGTTCTTC. As protein: CASSPGGGNEQFF.

The chain employs TRBV4-1 and TRBJ2-3; D is uncertain. The V gene lost 0 bases and the J gene lost 2 bases, with 9 bases spanning the gap. The CDR3 spans 15 residues. CDR1 is MGHRA and CDR2 is YSYEKL in the germline V gene. CDR3: CASSQEGEDTDTQYF. The CDR3, as DNA: TGCGCCAGCAGCCAAGAGGGTGAGGACACAGATACGCAGTATTTT.

This clone is judged medium-sized (0.01 to 0.1%). V and J are TRBV7-2 and TRBJ2-1; 8 positions match TRBD2. The CDR3 spans 17 residues. CDR1 and CDR2 from the germline V gene are SGHTA and FQGNSA. V lost 1 base and J lost 7; bases outside the gene matches: 12. The CDR3, as DNA: TGTGCCAGCAGCTTAGTTTTTGGCGGGAGGCTCGAGAATGAGCAGTTCTTC. Its protein is CASSLVFGGRLENEQFF.

CDR3 sequence (DNA): TGTGCCATCAGGGGCCGGGACAGGGGCGTTCACGGGGAGCTGTTTTTT. This sequence encodes CAIRGRDRGVHGELFF. V usage is TRBV10-3 and J usage is TRBJ2-2, with 10 bases aligning to TRBD1. Trimming removed 6 bases from V and 7 bases from J; junction bases left unmatched: 11. CDR1 is ENHRY and CDR2 is SYGVKD in the germline V gene. The CDR3 consists of 16 residues.

With respect to this clone: Other DNA variants within this sample encode the same CDR3. The chain joins TRBV6-5 to TRBJ2-2, with TRBD1 as a possible D gene (7 bases). The CDR3 contains 15 residues. V was pared by 2 bases and J by 5 bases, with 12 bases between. CDR1 MNHEY and CDR2 SVGAGI come from the germline V gene. The chain's CDR3 is CASSYAQGGTGELFF. The CDR3 DNA is TGTGCCAGCAGTTACGCTCAGGGGGGAACCGGGGAGCTGTTTTTT.

This clone is classed as medium-sized (0.01 to 0.1%). This sequence joins TRBV7-9 and TRBJ2-7; no reliable D call. Germline CDR1 SEHNR, CDR2 FQNEAQ (reference sequence). Between the trimmed V and J ends, which lost 1 base and 10 bases, there was a span of 8 bases. The CDR3 has 11 amino acids. In DNA, the CDR3 is TGTGCCAGCAGCTTAGGTGCGAATCAGTACTTC. It codes for CASSLGANQYF.

The count of this clone is one. The chain recombines TRBV9 with TRBJ1-1; maybe TRBD1 (6 bases). The CDR3 is 14 residues long. V lost 0 bases and J 7 bases, leaving 13 bases between the germline ends. Germline assignment: CDR1 SGDLS and CDR2 YYNGEE. In DNA, the CDR3 is TGTGCCAGCAGCGTAGGCACAGGGCTAGGTGAAGCTTTCTTT. This sequence encodes CASSVGTGLGEAFF.

The V gene is TRBV6-4, the J gene TRBJ2-1; 12 bases agree with TRBD2. Germline-derived CDR1 and CDR2 are MRHNA and SNTAGT. This CDR3 has 22 amino acids. V lost 2 bases, J lost 2 bases, and 19 bases stayed unmatched. For the CDR3, the DNA is TGTGCCAGCAGTGACCCCGCCGAGGGGACTAGCGGGTGGTGGAGGCCCTACAATGAGCAGTTCTTC. The encoded protein is CASSDPAEGTSGWWRPYNEQFF.

This clone has only a few counts. Mismatch with germline at one junction end may stem from a read error. The chain links TRBV19 to TRBJ2-7; D not resolved. Germline CDR1 and CDR2: LNHDA and SQIVND (reference sequence). This CDR3 has 14 amino acids. The CDR3 sequence is CASSLDAYGYEQYF. CDR3 in DNA: TGTGCCAGTAGTCTAGATGCCTATGGGTACGAGCAGTACTTC. Drawing the rest from reference TRBV19 and TRBJ2-7, the complete variable domain is DGGITQSPKYLFRKEGQNVTLSCEQNLNHDAMYWYRQDPGQGLRLIYYSQIVNDFQKGDIAEGYSVSREKKESFPLTVTSAQKNPTAFYLCASSLDAYGYEQYFGPGTRLTVT.

The V call is TRBV28, the J call TRBJ1-5; D is undetermined. Between the trimmed V and J ends, which lost 1 base and 3 bases, there was a span of 10 bases. This CDR3 has 15 residues. Germline V gene data show CDR1 as MDHEN and CDR2 as SYDVKM. CDR3: CASSLSDQVNQPQHF. The CDR3 DNA sequence: TGTGCCAGCAGTTTATCGGACCAGGTCAATCAGCCCCAGCATTTT. The full variable domain, completed using reference TRBV28 and TRBJ1-5, is DVKVTQSSRYLVKRTGEKVFLECVQDMDHENMFWYRQDPGLGLRLIYFSYDVKMKEKGDIPEGYSVSREKKERFSLILESASTNQTSMYLCASSLSDQVNQPQHFGDGTRLSIL.